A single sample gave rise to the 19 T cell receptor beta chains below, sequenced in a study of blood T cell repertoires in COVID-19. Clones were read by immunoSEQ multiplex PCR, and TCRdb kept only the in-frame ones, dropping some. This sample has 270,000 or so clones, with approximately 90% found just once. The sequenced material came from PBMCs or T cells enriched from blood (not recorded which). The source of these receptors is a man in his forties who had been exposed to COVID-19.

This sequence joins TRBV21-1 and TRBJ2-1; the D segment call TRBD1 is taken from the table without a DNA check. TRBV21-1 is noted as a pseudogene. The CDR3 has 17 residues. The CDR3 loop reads CASSKSLTGVTYNEQFF. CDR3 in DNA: TGTGCCAGCAGCAAAAGCTTGACAGGGGTGACCTACAATGAGCAGTTCTTC.

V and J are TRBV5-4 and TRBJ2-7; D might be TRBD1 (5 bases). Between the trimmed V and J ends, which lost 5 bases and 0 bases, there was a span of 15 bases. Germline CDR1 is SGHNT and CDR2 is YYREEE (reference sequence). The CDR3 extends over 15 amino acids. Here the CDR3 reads CASSLDRTSSYEQYF. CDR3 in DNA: TGTGCCAGCAGTCTAGACAGAACGAGCTCCTACGAGCAGTACTTC.

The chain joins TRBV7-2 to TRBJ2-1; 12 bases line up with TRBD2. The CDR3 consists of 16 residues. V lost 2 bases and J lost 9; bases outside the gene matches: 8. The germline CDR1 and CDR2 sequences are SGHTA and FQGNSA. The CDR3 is CASSLLSSGRAGEQFF. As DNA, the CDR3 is TGTGCCAGCAGCTTATTGTCTAGCGGGAGGGCAGGTGAGCAGTTCTTC.

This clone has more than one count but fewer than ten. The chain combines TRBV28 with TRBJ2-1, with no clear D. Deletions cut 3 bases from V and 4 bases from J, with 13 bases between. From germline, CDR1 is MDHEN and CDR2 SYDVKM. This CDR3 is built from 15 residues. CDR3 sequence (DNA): TGTGCCAGCAGTTTGGAACCCTTGACTTACAATGAGCAGTTCTTC. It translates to CASSLEPLTYNEQFF.

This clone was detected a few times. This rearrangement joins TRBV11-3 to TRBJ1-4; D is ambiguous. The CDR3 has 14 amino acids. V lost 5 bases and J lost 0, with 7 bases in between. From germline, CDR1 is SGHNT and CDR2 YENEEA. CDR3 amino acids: CASSMTPTNEKLFF. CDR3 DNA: TGTGCCAGCAGCATGACACCAACTAATGAAAAACTGTTTTTT. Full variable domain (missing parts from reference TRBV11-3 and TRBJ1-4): EAGVVQSPRYKIIEKKQPVAFWCNPISGHNTLYWYLQNLGQGPELLIRYENEEAVDDSQLPKDRFSAERLKGVDSTLKIQPAELGDSAVYLCASSMTPTNEKLFFGSGTQLSVL.

CDR3 residues: CASSLSAFPTGEGVYTEAFF. As DNA, the CDR3 is TGTGCCAGCAGTTTATCAGCCTTCCCGACAGGGGAAGGGGTCTACACTGAAGCTTTCTTT. The chain combines TRBV27 with TRBJ1-1, with TRBD1 identical over 8 bases. V lost 0 bases, J lost 3 bases, and 18 bases stayed unmatched. Germline lookup yields CDR1 MNHEY and CDR2 SMNVEV (reference sequence). There are 20 residues in the CDR3.

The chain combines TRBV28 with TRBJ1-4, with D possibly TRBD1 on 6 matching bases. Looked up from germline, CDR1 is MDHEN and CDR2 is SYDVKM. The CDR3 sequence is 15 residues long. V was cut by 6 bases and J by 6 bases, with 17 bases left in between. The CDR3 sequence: CASSPTGSNDEKLFF. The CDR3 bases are TGTGCCAGCAGCCCCACAGGGTCGAACGATGAAAAACTGTTTTTT. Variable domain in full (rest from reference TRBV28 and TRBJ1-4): DVKVTQSSRYLVKRTGEKVFLECVQDMDHENMFWYRQDPGLGLRLIYFSYDVKMKEKGDIPEGYSVSREKKERFSLILESASTNQTSMYLCASSPTGSNDEKLFFGSGTQLSVL.

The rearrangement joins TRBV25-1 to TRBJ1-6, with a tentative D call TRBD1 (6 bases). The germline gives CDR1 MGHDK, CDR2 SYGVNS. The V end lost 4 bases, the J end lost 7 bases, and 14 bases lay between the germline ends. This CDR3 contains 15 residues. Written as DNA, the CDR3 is TGTGCCAGCAGTGCCCCCGGGACACGGAATTCACCCCTCCACTTT. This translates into CASSAPGTRNSPLHF.

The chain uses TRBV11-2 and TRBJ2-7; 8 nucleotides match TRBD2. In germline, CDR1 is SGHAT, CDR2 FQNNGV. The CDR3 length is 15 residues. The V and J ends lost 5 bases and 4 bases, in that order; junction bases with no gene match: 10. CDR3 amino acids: CASSPLSGSAYEQYF. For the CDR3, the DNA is TGTGCCAGCAGCCCATTGAGCGGGAGTGCGTACGAGCAGTACTTC.

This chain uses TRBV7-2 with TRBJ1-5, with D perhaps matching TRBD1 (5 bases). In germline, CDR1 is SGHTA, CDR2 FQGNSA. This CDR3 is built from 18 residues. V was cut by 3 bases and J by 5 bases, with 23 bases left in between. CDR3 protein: CASSLASAKGPMHQPQHF. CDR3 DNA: TGTGCCAGCAGCTTGGCCTCTGCGAAGGGGCCCATGCATCAGCCCCAGCATTTT. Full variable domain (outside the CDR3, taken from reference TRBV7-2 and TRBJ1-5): GAGVSQSPSNKVTEKGKDVELRCDPISGHTALYWYRQSLGQGLEFLIYFQGNSAPDKSGLPSDRFSAERTGGSVSTLTIQRTQQEDSAVYLCASSLASAKGPMHQPQHFGDGTRLSIL.

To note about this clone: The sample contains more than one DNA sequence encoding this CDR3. This CDR3 is CASSQVQGAGEQYF. The DNA for the CDR3 is TGCGCCAGCAGCCAAGTGCAGGGGGCGGGCGAGCAGTACTTC. V and J are TRBV4-1 and TRBJ2-7; 8 nucleotides line up with TRBD1. CDR1 is MGHRA and CDR2 is YSYEKL in the germline V gene. After removal of 1 base from V and 6 bases from J, the junction contained 5 bases not matched to a gene. The CDR3 sequence is 14 residues long.

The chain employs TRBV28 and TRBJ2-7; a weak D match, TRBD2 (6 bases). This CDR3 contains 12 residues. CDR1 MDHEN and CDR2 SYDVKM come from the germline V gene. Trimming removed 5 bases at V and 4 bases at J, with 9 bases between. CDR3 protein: CASSLGGYEQYF. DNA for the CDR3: TGTGCCAGCAGTCTCGGAGGGTACGAGCAGTACTTC.

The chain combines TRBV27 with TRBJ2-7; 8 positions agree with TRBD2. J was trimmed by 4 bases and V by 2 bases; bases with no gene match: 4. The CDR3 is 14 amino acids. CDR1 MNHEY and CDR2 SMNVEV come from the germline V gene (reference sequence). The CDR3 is CASSLQLAAYEQYF. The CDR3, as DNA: TGTGCCAGCAGTTTACAACTAGCGGCGTACGAGCAGTACTTC.

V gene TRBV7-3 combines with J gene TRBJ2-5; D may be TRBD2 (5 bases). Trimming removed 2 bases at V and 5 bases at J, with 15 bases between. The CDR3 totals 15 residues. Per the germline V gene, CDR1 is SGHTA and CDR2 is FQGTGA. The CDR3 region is CASSLGPSKGETQYF. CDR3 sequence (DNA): TGTGCCAGCAGCTTAGGGCCTAGCAAAGGCGAGACCCAGTACTTC.

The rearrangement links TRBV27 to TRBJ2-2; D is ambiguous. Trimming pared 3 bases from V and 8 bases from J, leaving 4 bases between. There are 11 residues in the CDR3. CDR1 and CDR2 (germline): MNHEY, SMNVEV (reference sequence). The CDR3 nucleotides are TGTGCCAGCAGTTTTTCTGGGGAGCTGTTTTTT. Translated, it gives CASSFSGELFF.

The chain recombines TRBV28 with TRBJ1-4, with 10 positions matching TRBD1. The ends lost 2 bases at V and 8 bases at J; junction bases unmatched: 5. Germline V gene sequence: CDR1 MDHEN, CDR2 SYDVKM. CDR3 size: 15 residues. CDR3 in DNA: TGTGCCAGCAGTTTAGGCGGGACAGGGGAAGAAAAACTGTTTTTT. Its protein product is CASSLGGTGEEKLFF. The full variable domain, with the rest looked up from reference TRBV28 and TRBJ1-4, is DVKVTQSSRYLVKRTGEKVFLECVQDMDHENMFWYRQDPGLGLRLIYFSYDVKMKEKGDIPEGYSVSREKKERFSLILESASTNQTSMYLCASSLGGTGEEKLFFGSGTQLSVL.

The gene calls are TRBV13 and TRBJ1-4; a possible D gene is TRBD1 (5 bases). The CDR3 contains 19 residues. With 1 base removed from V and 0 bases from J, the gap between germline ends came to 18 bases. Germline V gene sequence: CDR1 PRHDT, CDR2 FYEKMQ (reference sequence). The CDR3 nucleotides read TGTGCCAGCAGCTTAGTAGGTGGCAGGGAAGGAGCAACTAATGAAAAACTGTTTTTT. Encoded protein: CASSLVGGREGATNEKLFF.

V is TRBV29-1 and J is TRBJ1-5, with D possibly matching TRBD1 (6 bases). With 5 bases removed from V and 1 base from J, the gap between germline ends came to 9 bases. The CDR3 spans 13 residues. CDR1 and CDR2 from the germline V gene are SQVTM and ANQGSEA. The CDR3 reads CSVSRGSNQPQHF. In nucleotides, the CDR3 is TGCAGCGTTTCCAGGGGAAGCAATCAGCCCCAGCATTTT.

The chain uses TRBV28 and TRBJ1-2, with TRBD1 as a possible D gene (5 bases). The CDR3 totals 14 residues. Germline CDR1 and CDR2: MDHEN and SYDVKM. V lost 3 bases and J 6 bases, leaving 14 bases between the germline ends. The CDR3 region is CASSLVQALNGYTF. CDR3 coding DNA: TGTGCCAGCAGTTTGGTACAGGCCCTTAATGGCTACACCTTC.